The clone carrying this T cell receptor (beta chain) occurred many times. One entry per CDR3 protein, called by TCRdb with MiXCR from the 5' RACE reads. The sample records around 95,000 distinct CDR3 sequences, 4.5% to 6.5% being singletons. These data originate in a study of identical twins. Trimming removed 5 bases from V and 3 bases from J, with 11 bases in between. The CDR3 loop spans 13 amino acids. In germline, CDR1 is MNHNS, CDR2 SASEGT. The V gene is TRBV6-1, the J gene TRBJ2-7; TRBD1 or TRBD2 may be the D gene (5 bases each). The specimen was memory T cells sorted from blood. This TCR derives from a woman aged 45-59 years in good health. This CDR3 reads CASSYRGDYEQYF. The CDR3 DNA reads TGTGCCAGCAGTTATCGAGGGGACTACGAGCAGTACTTC.